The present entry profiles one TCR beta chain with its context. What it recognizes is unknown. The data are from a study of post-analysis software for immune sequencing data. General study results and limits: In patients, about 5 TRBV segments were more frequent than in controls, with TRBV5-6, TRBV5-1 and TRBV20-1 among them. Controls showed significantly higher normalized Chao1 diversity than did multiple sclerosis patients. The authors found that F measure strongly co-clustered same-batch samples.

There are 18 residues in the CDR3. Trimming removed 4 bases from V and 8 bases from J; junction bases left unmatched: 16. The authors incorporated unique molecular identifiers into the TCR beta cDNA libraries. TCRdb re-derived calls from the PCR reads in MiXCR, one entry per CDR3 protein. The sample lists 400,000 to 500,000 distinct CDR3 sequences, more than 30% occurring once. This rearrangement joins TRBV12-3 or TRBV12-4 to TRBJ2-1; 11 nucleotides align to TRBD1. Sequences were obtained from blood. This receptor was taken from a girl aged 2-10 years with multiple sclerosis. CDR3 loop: CASSSSSRDRGSGDEQFF. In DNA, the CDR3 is TGTGCCAGCAGTTCGTCCTCCCGGGACAGGGGGAGTGGCGATGAGCAGTTCTTC.